The 27 T cell receptor beta chains presented below share a single source sample, sequenced in a study of shared clonotypes between healthy human individuals. Libraries were prepared by immunoSEQ multiplex PCR; TCRdb keeps only in-frame clonotypes and omits some of them. The sample contains 2 million to 2.5 million clones, about 92% of which appear only once. CD45RO negativity and positive selection for CCR7 defined naive CD8 cells, a population that excluded terminally differentiated effector memory CD45RA+ cells. Source material: naive CD8+ T cells from PBMCs. The receptors come from a man aged 18-30 years in good health. Some clones in this sample may be carry-over from other donors' samples.

Regarding this clone: Other DNA sequences in this specimen translate into the identical CDR3. The CDR3 is CASSLGGSTEAFF. The DNA of the CDR3 is TGTGCCAGCAGCTTAGGGGGTTCCACTGAAGCTTTCTTT. The chain recombines TRBV7-3 with TRBJ1-1; D is perhaps TRBD1 (5 bases). The CDR3 runs to 13 residues. In germline, CDR1 is SGHTA, CDR2 FQGTGA. Trimming left V 2 bases short and J 4 bases short, with 8 bases between.

This clone was counted once. The chain recombines TRBV7-9 with TRBJ2-4; D unresolved. Trimming stripped 5 bases from V and 8 bases from J, with 16 bases between. The CDR3 has 14 residues. Germline loops: CDR1 SEHNR, CDR2 FQNEAQ (reference sequence). For the CDR3, the DNA is TGTGCCAGCAGCCAAGCCGTTGGGTGGGACATTCAGTACTTC. This gives the protein CASSQAVGWDIQYF. The full variable domain, with the rest looked up from reference TRBV7-9 and TRBJ2-4, is DTGVSQNPRHKITKRGQNVTFRCDPISEHNRLYWYRQTLGQGPEFLTYFQNEAQLEKSRLLSDRFSAERPKGSFSTLEIQRTEQGDSAMYLCASSQAVGWDIQYFGAGTRLSVL.

The V call is TRBV11-2, the J call TRBJ2-5; 13 nucleotides align to TRBD2. The length of the CDR3 is 16 residues. CDR1 and CDR2 from the germline V gene are SGHAT and FQNNGV. Trimming took 7 bases from V and 4 from J; bases not matched to a gene: 9. CDR3 protein: CASTSRGTSGIETQYF. The CDR3 DNA follows: TGTGCCAGCACCTCCAGGGGGACTAGCGGGATAGAGACCCAGTACTTC. Full variable domain (remainder filled in from reference TRBV11-2 and TRBJ2-5): EAGVAQSPRYKIIEKRQSVAFWCNPISGHATLYWYQQILGQGPKLLIQFQNNGVVDDSQLPKDRFSAERLKGVDSTLKIQPAKLEDSAVYLCASTSRGTSGIETQYFGPGTRLLVL.

The chain combines TRBV29-1 with TRBJ2-3, with 8 bases identical to TRBD2. Germline CDR1 and CDR2: SQVTM and ANQGSEA. The CDR3 has 13 amino acids. V shed 5 bases, J shed 6 bases, and the junction held 7 bases outside the gene matches. CDR3 in amino acids: CSVKAGAGDTQYF. In DNA form, the CDR3 reads TGCAGCGTTAAAGCGGGAGCGGGTGATACGCAGTATTTT.

This clone showed up just once. This sequence joins TRBV27 and TRBJ1-1; D ambiguous. The CDR3 is 15 residues long. V gave up 0 bases and J gave up 4 bases, with 12 bases separating them. Germline-derived CDR1 and CDR2 are MNHEY and SMNVEV (reference sequence). CDR3 DNA: TGTGCCAGCAGTTTATCTGCCGGGGTCCTCACTGAAGCTTTCTTT. Amino acid sequence: CASSLSAGVLTEAFF.

On this clone: Other nucleotide sequences from this sample produce the same CDR3. The chain recombines TRBV28 with TRBJ2-7; TRBD1 matches 10 bases. Germline-derived CDR1 and CDR2 are MDHEN and SYDVKM. V was clipped by 6 bases and J by 4 bases; unmatched bases: 3. The CDR3 is 13 amino acids. CDR3 residues: CASRGTGDYEQYF. CDR3 in DNA: TGTGCCAGCAGGGGGACAGGGGATTACGAGCAGTACTTC.

The J gene is TRBJ2-7, the V gene TRBV28; a possible D gene is TRBD2 (5 bases). The CDR3 consists of 15 residues. The V end was cut by 4 bases, the J end by 0 bases, with 13 bases between. CDR1 and CDR2 (germline): MDHEN, SYDVKM. The CDR3: CASSYDIGLSYEQYF. Here the CDR3 DNA reads TGTGCCAGCAGTTACGACATTGGACTCTCCTACGAGCAGTACTTC. Full variable domain (remainder filled in from reference TRBV28 and TRBJ2-7): DVKVTQSSRYLVKRTGEKVFLECVQDMDHENMFWYRQDPGLGLRLIYFSYDVKMKEKGDIPEGYSVSREKKERFSLILESASTNQTSMYLCASSYDIGLSYEQYFGPGTRLTVT.

This rearrangement joins TRBV7-6 to TRBJ1-5; TRBD1 matches at 8 bases. J was trimmed by 3 bases and V by 1 base; bases with no gene match: 5. The CDR3 is 16 residues long. The germline V gene encodes CDR1 SGHVS and CDR2 FNYEAQ. The chain's CDR3 is CASSLGTGKTNQPQHF. In DNA, the CDR3 is TGTGCCAGCAGCTTAGGGACAGGGAAAACCAATCAGCCCCAGCATTTT.

The chain employs TRBV30 and TRBJ2-1; 10 positions match TRBD2. V lost 0 bases and J lost 14; bases outside the gene matches: 4. Germline CDR1 GTSNPN, CDR2 SVGIG (reference sequence). The CDR3 extends over 12 amino acids. The CDR3 reads CAWSVGGLAEFF. CDR3 DNA sequence: TGTGCCTGGAGTGTTGGAGGACTAGCGGAGTTCTTC.

The V and J genes are TRBV7-3 and TRBJ2-1, with 10 bases fitting TRBD2. CDR3 length equals 15 residues. The V gene's germline CDR1 is SGHTA and CDR2 FQGTGA. J lost 10 bases, V lost 5 bases, and 11 bases had no gene match. The CDR3 DNA follows: TGTGCCAGCAGCCCAAATTTAGGGACTAGCGAAGAGCAGTTCTTC. It yields the protein CASSPNLGTSEEQFF.

J is TRBJ1-1 and V is TRBV9; D not resolved. The CDR3 sequence is 15 residues long. The V and J ends lost 0 bases and 1 base respectively, with 10 bases between them. Germline lookup yields CDR1 SGDLS and CDR2 YYNGEE. The CDR3 spells CASSVVLGRNTEAFF. The DNA for the CDR3 is TGTGCCAGCAGCGTAGTTCTGGGTAGGAACACTGAAGCTTTCTTT.

The CDR3 DNA sequence: TGTGCCAGCAGTTACTCTGGACCCCGAGGGGGTGAGCAGTACTTC. It yields the protein CASSYSGPRGGEQYF. The chain has TRBV6-5 and TRBJ2-7, with a possible D match to TRBD1 (6 bases). The CDR3 runs to 15 residues. Per germline, CDR1 MNHEY and CDR2 SVGAGI. Deletions cut 0 bases from V and 7 bases from J, with 16 bases between.

The chain joins TRBV4-1 to TRBJ2-4; D ambiguous. Trimming removed 7 bases at V and 2 bases at J, with 12 bases between. CDR3 length: 14 amino acids. Germline V lookup: CDR1 MGHRA, CDR2 YSYEKL. CDR3 in amino acids: CASNPAPTKNIQYF. CDR3 coding DNA: TGCGCCAGCAACCCTGCGCCGACCAAAAACATTCAGTACTTC.

With respect to this clone: Distinct nucleotide sequences in the sample also encode this CDR3. J is TRBJ2-2 and V is TRBV6-4; no clear D gene. Per germline, CDR1 MRHNA and CDR2 SNTAGT. The V gene lost 0 bases and the J gene lost 7 bases, with 3 bases spanning the gap. This CDR3 spans 12 amino acids. CDR3 DNA: TGTGCCAGCAGTGACTCGGTCGGGGAGCTGTTTTTT. Its translation: CASSDSVGELFF.

The J gene is TRBJ1-1, the V gene TRBV9; D possibly corresponds to TRBD1 (6 bases). The germline CDR1 and CDR2 sequences are SGDLS and YYNGEE. Trimming stripped 10 bases from V and 11 bases from J, with 21 bases between. The CDR3 is 12 amino acids. The CDR3 DNA follows: TGTGCCTCCATGGGGGGCAGGGGTCGGGCTTTCTTT. Translated: CASMGGRGRAFF. Full variable domain (missing parts from reference TRBV9 and TRBJ1-1): DSGVTQTPKHLITATGQRVTLRCSPRSGDLSVYWYQQSLDQGLQFLIQYYNGEERAKGNILERFSAQQFPDLHSELNLSSLELGDSALYFCASMGGRGRAFFGQGTRLTVV.

The rearrangement joins TRBV27 to TRBJ2-2, with D unclear. Trimming pared 3 bases from V and 6 bases from J, leaving 8 bases between. Germline V CDR1 and CDR2: MNHEY, SMNVEV (reference sequence). CDR3 length equals 13 residues. CDR3 residues: CASSFFRAGELFF. Here the CDR3 DNA reads TGTGCCAGCAGTTTTTTTCGCGCCGGGGAGCTGTTTTTT.

With respect to this clone: This sample also contains other DNA sequences that code for the same CDR3. The chain employs TRBV9 and TRBJ2-1, with D possibly being TRBD2 (5 bases). V shed 2 bases and J shed 0 bases, with 9 bases lying between them. Germline values: CDR1 SGDLS, CDR2 YYNGEE. CDR3 length equals 15 residues. The CDR3 loop reads CASSVGADSYNEQFF. CDR3 sequence (DNA): TGTGCCAGCAGCGTTGGAGCGGACTCCTACAATGAGCAGTTCTTC.

This clone was seen once. Other nucleotide sequences from this sample produce the same CDR3. This chain links TRBV2 with TRBJ1-1; TRBD1 might be the D (5 bases). With 3 bases removed from V and 0 bases from J, the gap between germline ends came to 8 bases. The CDR3 totals 14 residues. Germline V gene sequence: CDR1 SNHLY, CDR2 FYNNEI. The CDR3 sequence: CASSEGQLNTEAFF. The CDR3 nucleotides are TGTGCCAGCAGTGAGGGGCAACTGAACACTGAAGCTTTCTTT.

The chain joins TRBV29-1 to TRBJ1-3; D is uncertain. The V gene lost 7 bases and the J gene lost 1 base, with 8 bases spanning the gap. The CDR3 contains 12 residues. Germline V gene sequence: CDR1 SQVTM, CDR2 ANQGSEA. The CDR3 sequence: CSAPGSGNTIYF. The CDR3 nucleotides are TGCAGCGCCCCCGGATCTGGAAACACCATATATTTT.

The chain couples TRBV30 to TRBJ1-1; D is ambiguous. Trimming stripped 0 bases from V and 7 bases from J, with 6 bases between. The CDR3 totals 11 residues. Germline V gene sequence: CDR1 GTSNPN, CDR2 SVGIG (reference sequence). The CDR3, as DNA: TGTGCCTGGAGTGTACTGGGTGAAGCTTTCTTT. Translated, it gives CAWSVLGEAFF. Variable domain in full (rest from reference TRBV30 and TRBJ1-1): SQTIHQWPATLVQPVGSPLSLECTVEGTSNPNLYWYRQAAGRGLQLLFYSVGIGQISSEVPQNLSASRPQDRQFILSSKKLLLSDSGFYLCAWSVLGEAFFGQGTRLTVV.

This clone showed up just a few times. V gene TRBV28 combines with J gene TRBJ1-1; D unclear. Trimming cost V 5 bases and J 7 bases, with 14 bases left between them. Germline V gene data show CDR1 as MDHEN and CDR2 as SYDVKM. The length of the CDR3 is 13 residues. The CDR3 loop reads CASSPPRIVEAFF. The CDR3 nucleotides read TGTGCCAGCAGTCCCCCCCGTATTGTTGAAGCTTTCTTT.

V usage is TRBV7-2 and J usage is TRBJ2-7; D is undetermined. V gave up 2 bases and J gave up 5 bases, with 7 bases separating them. The CDR3 sequence is 12 residues long. Germline assignment: CDR1 SGHTA and CDR2 FQGNSA. The CDR3, as DNA: TGTGCCAGCAGCTTAAGCCCCGACGAGCAGTACTTC. Protein sequence: CASSLSPDEQYF.

The rearrangement links TRBV25-1 to TRBJ1-2; a possible D gene is TRBD1 (6 bases). Trimming shortened V by 6 bases and J by 11 bases, and 13 bases separated the two germline ends. CDR1 is MGHDK, CDR2 SYGVNS, per germline. The CDR3 is 11 residues long. Written as DNA, the CDR3 is TGTGCCAGCAGAAGTGGGGGGGCATACACCTTC. This translates into CASRSGGAYTF.

For this clone: Other DNA sequences of this sample code for an identical CDR3. The CDR3 nucleotides are TGCGCCAGCAGCCAAGATCGGGGTCGAACCTACGAGCAGTACTTC. As protein: CASSQDRGRTYEQYF. This chain connects TRBV4-1 to TRBJ2-7; D may be TRBD2 (5 bases). The germline gives CDR1 MGHRA, CDR2 YSYEKL. Trimming left V 0 bases short and J 2 bases short, with 11 bases between. The CDR3 covers 15 residues.

J is TRBJ2-5 and V is TRBV25-1; perhaps D is TRBD1 or TRBD2 (5 bases each). With 1 base removed from V and 2 bases from J, the gap between germline ends came to 14 bases. Germline CDR1 reads MGHDK; CDR2 reads SYGVNS. This CDR3 region has 16 residues. In DNA form, the CDR3 reads TGTGCCAGCAGTGAATCTCGACGGGGCCCACAAGAGACCCAGTACTTC. This translates into CASSESRRGPQETQYF.

The V gene is TRBV25-1, the J gene TRBJ2-3; 9 bases fit TRBD1. Germline-derived CDR1 and CDR2 are MGHDK and SYGVNS. V shed 2 bases, J shed 1 base, and the junction held 1 base outside the gene matches. The CDR3 is made up of 15 amino acids. The CDR3 is CASSERDRGTDTQYF. In DNA form, the CDR3 reads TGTGCCAGCAGTGAACGGGACAGGGGCACAGATACGCAGTATTTT.

The table lists this clone with a count of one. The DNA for the CDR3 is TGTGCCACCACGTCCCGGATTAAAGAGACCCAGTACTTC. Its protein product is CATTSRIKETQYF. V and J are TRBV15 and TRBJ2-5; no clear D. The ends were cut back, 7 bases at V and 3 bases at J, with 12 bases in the middle. There are 13 residues in the CDR3. CDR1 LNHNV and CDR2 YYDKDF come from the germline V gene (reference sequence).